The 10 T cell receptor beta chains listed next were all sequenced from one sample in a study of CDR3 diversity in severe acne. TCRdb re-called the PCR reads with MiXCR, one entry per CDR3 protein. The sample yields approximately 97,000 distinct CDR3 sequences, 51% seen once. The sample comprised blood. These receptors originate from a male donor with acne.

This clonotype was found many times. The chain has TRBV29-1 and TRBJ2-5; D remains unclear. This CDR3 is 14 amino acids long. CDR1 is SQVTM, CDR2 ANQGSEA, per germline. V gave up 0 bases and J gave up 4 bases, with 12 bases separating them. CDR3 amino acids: CSVEDLGLGETQYF. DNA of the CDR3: TGCAGCGTTGAAGATCTCGGGTTGGGAGAGACCCAGTACTTC. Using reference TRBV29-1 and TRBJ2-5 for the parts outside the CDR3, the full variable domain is SAVISQKPSRDICQRGTSLTIQCQVDSQVTMMFWYRQQPGQSLTLIATANQGSEATYESGFVIDKFPISRPNLTFSTLTVSNMSPEDSSIYLCSVEDLGLGETQYFGPGTRLLVL.

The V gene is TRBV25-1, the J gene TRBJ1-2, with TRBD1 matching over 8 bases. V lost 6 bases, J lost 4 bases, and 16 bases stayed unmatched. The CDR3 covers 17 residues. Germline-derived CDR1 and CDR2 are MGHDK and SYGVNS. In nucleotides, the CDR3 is TGTGCCAGCAGCACCCAAGGCAGCTCAGGGGGCCGCTATGGCTACACCTTC. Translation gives CASSTQGSSGGRYGYTF.

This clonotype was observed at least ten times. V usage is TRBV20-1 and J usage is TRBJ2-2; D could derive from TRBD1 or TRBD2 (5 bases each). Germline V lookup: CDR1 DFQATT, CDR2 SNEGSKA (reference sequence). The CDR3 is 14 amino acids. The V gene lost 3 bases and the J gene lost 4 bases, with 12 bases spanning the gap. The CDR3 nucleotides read TGCAGTGCTAGGTTGGGGGTCAGCACCGGGGAGCTGTTTTTT. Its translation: CSARLGVSTGELFF.

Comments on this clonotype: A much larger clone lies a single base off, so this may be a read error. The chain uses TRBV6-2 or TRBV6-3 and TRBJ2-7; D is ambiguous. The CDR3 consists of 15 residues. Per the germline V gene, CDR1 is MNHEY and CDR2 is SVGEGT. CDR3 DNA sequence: TGTGTCAGCAGTTACTCAGCTCGCCTATCCTACGAGCAGTACTTC. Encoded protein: CVSSYSARLSYEQYF.

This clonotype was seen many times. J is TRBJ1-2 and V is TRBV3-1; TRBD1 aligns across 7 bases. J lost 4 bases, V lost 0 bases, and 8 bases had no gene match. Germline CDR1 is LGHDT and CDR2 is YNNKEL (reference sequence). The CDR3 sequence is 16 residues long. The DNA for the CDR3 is TGTGCCAGCAGCCAAGATAGGGGGCAGGGGAGCTATGGCTACACCTTC. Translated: CASSQDRGQGSYGYTF.

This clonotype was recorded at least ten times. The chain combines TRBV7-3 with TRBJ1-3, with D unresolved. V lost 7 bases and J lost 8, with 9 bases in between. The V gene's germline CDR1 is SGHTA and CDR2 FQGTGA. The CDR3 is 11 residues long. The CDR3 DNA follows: TGTGCCAGCAACTCTGGGTACACCATATATTTT. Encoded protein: CASNSGYTIYF.

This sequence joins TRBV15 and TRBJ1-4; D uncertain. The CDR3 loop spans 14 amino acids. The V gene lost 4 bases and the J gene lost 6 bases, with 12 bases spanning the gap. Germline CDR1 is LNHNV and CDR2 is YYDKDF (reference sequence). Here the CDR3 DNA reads TGTGCCACCAGCAACGGGGAGGAGGATGAAAAACTGTTTTTT. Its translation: CATSNGEEDEKLFF.

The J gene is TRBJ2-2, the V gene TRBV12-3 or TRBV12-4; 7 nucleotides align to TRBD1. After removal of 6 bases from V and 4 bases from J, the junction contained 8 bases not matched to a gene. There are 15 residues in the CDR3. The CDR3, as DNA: TGTGCCAGCAGGGACCCGGGACAGCTCACCGGGGAGCTGTTTTTT. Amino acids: CASRDPGQLTGELFF.

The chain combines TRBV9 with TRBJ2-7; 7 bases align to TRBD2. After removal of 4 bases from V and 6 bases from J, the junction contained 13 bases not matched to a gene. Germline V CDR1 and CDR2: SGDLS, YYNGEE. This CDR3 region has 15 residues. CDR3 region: CASSPSGGLLLEQYF. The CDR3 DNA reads TGTGCCAGCAGCCCTAGCGGCGGCCTTCTGCTCGAGCAGTACTTC.

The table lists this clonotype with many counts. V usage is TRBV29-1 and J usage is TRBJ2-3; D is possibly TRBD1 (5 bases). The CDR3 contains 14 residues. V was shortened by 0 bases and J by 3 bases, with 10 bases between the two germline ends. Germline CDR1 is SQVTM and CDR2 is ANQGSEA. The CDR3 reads CSVEEVRETDTQYF. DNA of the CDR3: TGCAGCGTTGAAGAGGTCAGGGAAACAGATACGCAGTATTTT.